This passage covers 30 T cell receptor beta chains from one sample sequenced in a study of OX40 agonist ivuxolimab in advanced cancers. Method: immunoSEQ multiplex PCR; TCRdb's copy keeps in-frame clones and lacks some. This table has 35,000 or so clones, 82% appearing once. The sample consisted of CD4+ or CD8+ T cells sorted from blood, taken in a trial of the OX40 agonist ivuxolimab. These receptors originate from an adult with an advanced solid tumor such as melanoma, head and neck, liver or kidney cancer.

The CDR3 DNA sequence: TGTGCCAGCAGCTTCGGCGGCGGGGCGCAGTATTTT. Protein: CASSFGGGAQYF. The J gene is TRBJ2-3, the V gene TRBV7-9, with a tentative D call TRBD2 (6 bases). The V end was cut by 3 bases, the J end by 10 bases, with 11 bases between. The germline gives CDR1 SEHNR, CDR2 FQNEAQ (reference sequence). The CDR3 consists of 12 residues.

The chain has TRBV5-6 and TRBJ1-5; 7 nucleotides agree with TRBD1. The germline gives CDR1 SGHDT, CDR2 YYEEEE. The CDR3 spans 14 residues. The trim removed 1 base at V and 6 bases at J, leaving 4 bases unmatched. Here the CDR3 reads CASSLTGDVQPQHF. The CDR3 DNA follows: TGTGCCAGCAGCTTGACAGGGGATGTTCAGCCCCAGCATTTT. The full variable domain, rest sourced from reference TRBV5-6 and TRBJ1-5, is DAGVTQSPTHLIKTRGQQVTLRCSPKSGHDTVSWYQQALGQGPQFIFQYYEEEERQRGNFPDRFSGHQFPNYSSELNVNALLLGDSALYLCASSLTGDVQPQHFGDGTRLSIL.

This sequence joins TRBV2 and TRBJ2-7; 8 nucleotides agree with TRBD1. The junction had 11 bases not matched to a gene; V was cut back by 8 bases and J by 2 bases. The CDR3 is 15 residues long. The germline gives CDR1 SNHLY, CDR2 FYNNEI. CDR3 loop: CASLFGTGGPYEQYF. DNA for the CDR3: TGTGCCAGCCTTTTCGGGACAGGCGGTCCCTACGAGCAGTACTTC.

This chain joins TRBV7-2 and TRBJ1-1; unclear D gene. Trimming removed 1 base at V and 0 bases at J, with 6 bases between. The CDR3 totals 14 residues. Germline lookup yields CDR1 SGHTA and CDR2 FQGNSA. The CDR3 sequence: CASSLVGMNTEAFF. DNA for the CDR3: TGTGCCAGCAGCTTAGTAGGGATGAACACTGAAGCTTTCTTT. The full variable domain, completed using reference TRBV7-2 and TRBJ1-1, is GAGVSQSPSNKVTEKGKDVELRCDPISGHTALYWYRQSLGQGLEFLIYFQGNSAPDKSGLPSDRFSAERTGGSVSTLTIQRTQQEDSAVYLCASSLVGMNTEAFFGQGTRLTVV.

The chain recombines TRBV2 with TRBJ1-6; no clear D gene. Trimming removed 4 bases from V and 10 bases from J, with 14 bases in between. The CDR3 extends over 14 amino acids. Per the germline V gene, CDR1 is SNHLY and CDR2 is FYNNEI. Written as DNA, the CDR3 is TGTGCCAGCAGTGGCCTTGTAAAAGGGTCACCCCTCCACTTT. This encodes CASSGLVKGSPLHF.

This chain uses TRBV30 with TRBJ1-2; TRBD1 might be the D (5 bases). The CDR3 sequence is 14 residues long. Trimming left V 2 bases short and J 4 bases short, with 14 bases between. In germline, CDR1 is GTSNPN, CDR2 SVGIG (reference sequence). The CDR3 is CAWSHDPTVYGYTF. CDR3 bases: TGTGCCTGGAGTCACGACCCGACAGTCTATGGCTACACCTTC.

The rearrangement links TRBV4-1 to TRBJ2-6; 9 bases agree with TRBD1. The CDR3 totals 20 residues. The trim removed 0 bases at V and 0 bases at J, leaving 9 bases unmatched. Per germline, CDR1 MGHRA and CDR2 YSYEKL. The CDR3: CASSQDRGQGRYSGANVLTF. The CDR3 bases are TGCGCCAGCAGCCAAGATAGGGGACAGGGTCGTTACTCTGGGGCCAACGTCCTGACTTTC.

Of note for this clone: The junction and the germline gene differ at one end; a read error may be behind it. The rearrangement joins TRBV5-1 to TRBJ1-5; TRBD1 matches 9 bases. The CDR3 totals 15 residues. The germline gives CDR1 SGHRS, CDR2 YFSETQ. As DNA, the CDR3 is TGTGCCAGCAGCGCGGGGACAGGGATGAATCAGCCCCAGCATTTT. As protein: CASSAGTGMNQPQHF.

This clone has a single count. The DNA is left out, because the CDR3 cannot be placed on it with certainty; the CDR3 is given as TCRdb lists it. The chain couples TRBV12-5 to TRBJ2-3; whether TRBD1, the table's D call, matches the DNA was not checked. From germline, CDR1 is LGHNT and CDR2 FRNRAP. The CDR3 has 16 amino acids, counting both end residues. The CDR3 reads CASGSGQGAPTDTQYF.

The V gene is TRBV7-3, the J gene TRBJ2-7, with 11 bases lining up with TRBD2. Germline CDR1 and CDR2: SGHTA and FQGTGA. V lost 5 bases to trimming and J lost 0 bases; unmatched junction nucleotides: 9. The CDR3 length is 17 residues. The CDR3 spells CASSRGLAGTDSYEQYF. CDR3 nucleotide sequence: TGTGCCAGCAGCCGAGGACTAGCGGGTACCGACTCCTACGAGCAGTACTTC.

V is TRBV11-2 and J is TRBJ1-2; possibly TRBD1 for D (5 bases). The germline V gene encodes CDR1 SGHAT and CDR2 FQNNGV. V shed 1 base and J shed 8 bases, with 5 bases lying between them. This CDR3 is built from 11 residues. The CDR3 DNA sequence: TGTGCCAGCAGCTTAGGACAGGGCTACACCTTC. Amino acid sequence: CASSLGQGYTF.

The V and J genes are TRBV5-6 and TRBJ1-2; no clear D gene. Germline V gene lookup returns CDR1 SGHDT and CDR2 YYEEEE. With 0 bases removed from V and 4 bases from J, the gap between germline ends came to 10 bases. The CDR3 has 14 amino acids. This CDR3 is CASSLVQQGYGYTF. CDR3 in DNA: TGTGCCAGCAGCTTGGTACAGCAAGGCTATGGCTACACCTTC. Full variable domain (outside the CDR3, taken from reference TRBV5-6 and TRBJ1-2): DAGVTQSPTHLIKTRGQQVTLRCSPKSGHDTVSWYQQALGQGPQFIFQYYEEEERQRGNFPDRFSGHQFPNYSSELNVNALLLGDSALYLCASSLVQQGYGYTFGSGTRLTVV.

J is TRBJ2-1 and V is TRBV4-3; TRBD2 matches 10 bases. Germline assignment: CDR1 LGHNA and CDR2 YSLEER. The CDR3 has 17 residues. V lost 0 bases, J lost 7 bases, and 9 bases stayed unmatched. The DNA of the CDR3 is TGCGCCAGCAGCCAAGATGTAACTAGCGGGGCGTTGAATGAGCAGTTCTTC. This gives the protein CASSQDVTSGALNEQFF.

The table lists this clone with a count of one. This rearrangement joins TRBV5-4 to TRBJ2-5; D assignment may be TRBD1 or TRBD2 (7 bases each). Germline CDR1 SGHNT, CDR2 YYREEE (reference sequence). This CDR3 comprises 15 residues. V was pared by 4 bases and J by 3 bases, with 16 bases between. The CDR3 nucleotides read TGTGCCAGCAGCCGAGGGGGGGACAGAAAAGAGACCCAGTACTTC. Amino acid sequence: CASSRGGDRKETQYF.

This clone appeared once. This rearrangement joins TRBV5-1 to TRBJ2-7; D possibly uses TRBD1 or TRBD2 (5 bases each). Germline V gives CDR1 SGHRS, CDR2 YFSETQ. The CDR3 is 16 residues long. Trimming stripped 0 bases from V and 2 bases from J, with 15 bases between. Here the CDR3 reads CASSLEESGPPYEQYF. The CDR3 DNA sequence: TGCGCCAGCAGCTTGGAGGAATCGGGGCCCCCCTACGAGCAGTACTTC.

This clone was detected once. V and J are TRBV6-5 and TRBJ1-2; a possible D gene is TRBD1 (6 bases). CDR3 size: 12 residues. V was trimmed by 2 bases and J by 8 bases, leaving 9 bases between them. Germline assignment: CDR1 MNHEY and CDR2 SVGAGI. CDR3: CASSYLGGGYTF. The CDR3 coding sequence is TGTGCCAGCAGTTACCTGGGGGGCGGCTACACCTTC.

The table lists this clone with a few counts. The chain joins TRBV10-3 to TRBJ1-1; 7 nucleotides line up with TRBD1. The CDR3 is made up of 13 amino acids. V was clipped by 11 bases and J by 1 base; unmatched bases: 7. Germline lookup yields CDR1 ENHRY and CDR2 SYGVKD. In nucleotides, the CDR3 is TGTGCCTCAAGGACAGGCGAGAACACTGAAGCTTTCTTT. It encodes CASRTGENTEAFF.

This chain connects TRBV7-8 to TRBJ1-5, with no clear D. The CDR3 has 15 amino acids. Germline V gene data show CDR1 as SGHVS and CDR2 as FQNEAQ. Trimming pared 1 base from V and 4 bases from J, leaving 11 bases between. The CDR3 is CASSLEYQANQPQHF. In DNA form, the CDR3 reads TGTGCCAGCAGCTTAGAGTATCAGGCGAATCAGCCCCAGCATTTT. The full variable domain, in which reference TRBV7-8 and TRBJ1-5 provide the parts outside the CDR3, is GAGVSQSPRYKVAKRGQDVALRCDPISGHVSLFWYQQALGQGPEFLTYFQNEAQLDKSGLPSDRFFAERPEGSVSTLKIQRTQQEDSAVYLCASSLEYQANQPQHFGDGTRLSIL.

The rearrangement uses TRBV5-4 and TRBJ1-3, with 7 positions matching TRBD1. The CDR3 is 15 amino acids. The germline V gene has CDR1 SGHNT and CDR2 YYREEE (reference sequence). Trimming cost V 0 bases and J 0 bases; bases outside gene matches: 0. The CDR3 coding sequence is TGTGCCAGCAGCTTGGGGACAGGCTCTGGAAACACCATATATTTT. It is translated as CASSLGTGSGNTIYF.

The chain joins TRBV5-1 to TRBJ1-1; D gene ambiguous. This CDR3 has 13 amino acids. Trimming cost V 0 bases and J 4 bases, with 7 bases left between them. Germline-derived CDR1 and CDR2 are SGHRS and YFSETQ. The DNA of the CDR3 is TGCGCCAGCAGCTTGGAAGGGATCACTGAAGCTTTCTTT. Translated, it gives CASSLEGITEAFF.

The chain links TRBV18 to TRBJ2-2, with D unclear. The germline V gene encodes CDR1 KGHSH and CDR2 LQKENI. V lost 3 bases, J lost 1 base, and 12 bases lay in between. The CDR3 runs to 16 residues. CDR3: CASSPGSPVNTGELFF. CDR3 DNA sequence: TGTGCCAGCTCACCTGGCAGTCCAGTGAACACCGGGGAGCTGTTTTTT.

J is TRBJ2-5 and V is TRBV19; TRBD2 aligns across 9 bases. Per the germline V gene, CDR1 is LNHDA and CDR2 is SQIVND (reference sequence). Germline trimming cut 3 bases from V and 3 bases from J; bases unmatched to any gene: 11. There are 17 residues in the CDR3. The CDR3 region has the DNA TGTGCCAGTAGTATTGGAAGAGCGGGGGGAATAAAAGAGACCCAGTACTTC. Translation gives CASSIGRAGGIKETQYF.

The chain is built from TRBV2 and TRBJ2-7; no definite D call. The germline V gene has CDR1 SNHLY and CDR2 FYNNEI. CDR3 size: 13 residues. Between the trimmed V and J ends, which lost 2 bases and 0 bases, there was a span of 5 bases. The CDR3 sequence: CASSELSSYEQYF. CDR3 in DNA: TGTGCCAGCAGTGAACTGAGCTCCTACGAGCAGTACTTC.

This clone has only one observation. The rearrangement joins TRBV9 to TRBJ2-7; TRBD2 matches 9 bases. With V trimmed by 1 base and J by 2 bases, 4 bases remained unmatched. There are 15 residues in the CDR3. CDR1 SGDLS and CDR2 YYNGEE come from the germline V gene. Here the CDR3 reads CASSVNPSGAYEQYF. The DNA for the CDR3 is TGTGCCAGCAGCGTAAACCCTAGCGGGGCCTACGAGCAGTACTTC.

CDR3 residues: CATPLGSGGAQGTGELFF. The CDR3 region has the DNA TGTGCCACCCCCCTGGGGAGCGGGGGGGCTCAGGGCACCGGGGAGCTGTTTTTT. This sequence joins TRBV2 and TRBJ2-2; 10 nucleotides line up with TRBD2. This CDR3 contains 18 residues. The ends lost 10 bases at V and 4 bases at J; junction bases unmatched: 18. CDR1 is SNHLY, CDR2 FYNNEI, per germline.

The chain employs TRBV7-6 and TRBJ2-7, with D unclear. The CDR3 runs 14 residues. The germline gives CDR1 SGHVS, CDR2 FNYEAQ. Trimming removed 5 bases at V and 7 bases at J, with 18 bases between. Here the CDR3 DNA reads TGTGCCAGCAGCCCCGGTGTCGGCCCCGGAGAGCAGTACTTC. This codes for CASSPGVGPGEQYF.

V usage is TRBV6-5 and J usage is TRBJ2-7, with TRBD2 matching 7 bases. Germline values: CDR1 MNHEY, CDR2 SVGAGI. The CDR3 spans 16 residues. Trimming at V came to 0 bases and at J to 7 bases, leaving 12 bases not matched to a gene. The DNA of the CDR3 is TGTGCCAGCAGTTACTCGAGAAGCGGGGAGTCGGGGGAGCAGTACTTC. As protein: CASSYSRSGESGEQYF.

V gene TRBV2 combines with J gene TRBJ1-2; maybe TRBD1 (5 bases). The CDR3 totals 12 residues. V was trimmed by 7 bases and J by 8 bases, leaving 14 bases between them. The germline CDR1 and CDR2 sequences are SNHLY and FYNNEI. The chain's CDR3 is CASKVGHEGYTF. DNA of the CDR3: TGTGCCAGCAAGGTGGGGCATGAAGGCTACACCTTC.

The genes are TRBV6-1 and TRBJ1-1; 8 bases agree with TRBD1. Looked up from germline, CDR1 is MNHNS and CDR2 is SASEGT. The CDR3 is made up of 12 amino acids. After removal of 11 bases from V and 4 bases from J, the junction contained 6 bases not matched to a gene. The CDR3 DNA follows: TGTGCCGCGGAAGGACAGGGCACTGAAGCTTTCTTT. It translates to CAAEGQGTEAFF.

The chain combines TRBV27 with TRBJ2-1; D not certain. Germline-derived CDR1 and CDR2 are MNHEY and SMNVEV (reference sequence). The CDR3 is 18 amino acids. Trimming removed 6 bases from V and 1 base from J, with 22 bases in between. CDR3 in DNA: TGTGCCAGCAGCCCTAAGGTCAACCCCCGGACGTCCTACAATGAGCAGTTCTTC. Translated: CASSPKVNPRTSYNEQFF.